These 25 T cell receptor beta chains were sequenced from one sample in a study of cytomegalovirus exposure and HLA in healthy donors. Primers: 60 Vbeta forward and 13 Jbeta reverse. TCRdb's copy holds only in-frame clones and misses some; the assay was immunoSEQ multiplex PCR. The listing records 150,000 to 200,000 clones. The sequenced material came from PBMCs. Source of these receptors: a woman aged 60-70 years in good health and CMV-seronegative.

The chain recombines TRBV29-1 with TRBJ1-2; TRBD1 might be the D (5 bases). Germline lookup yields CDR1 SQVTM and CDR2 ANQGSEA. Trimming stripped 2 bases from V and 7 bases from J, with 14 bases between. The CDR3 has 13 residues. The CDR3 loop reads CSVEFVQGGGYTF. In DNA, the CDR3 is TGCAGCGTTGAATTCGTGCAGGGTGGTGGCTACACCTTC.

This chain joins TRBV9 and TRBJ2-7, with TRBD1 matching over 7 bases. The CDR3 runs 12 residues. J gave up 6 bases and V 3 bases, and 3 bases lay outside the gene matches. Germline CDR1 and CDR2: SGDLS and YYNGEE. CDR3 nucleotide sequence: TGTGCCAGCAGCGGAGACAGGGCCGAGCAGTACTTC. Residues: CASSGDRAEQYF.

The chain is built from TRBV9 and TRBJ2-1, with TRBD2 identical over 12 bases. The CDR3 has 15 residues. Germline-derived CDR1 and CDR2 are SGDLS and YYNGEE. The junction had 7 bases not matched to a gene; V was cut back by 3 bases and J by 9 bases. CDR3 nucleotide sequence: TGTGCCAGCAGCGGTTGGGCTAGCGGGAGGGGTGAGCAGTTCTTC. Amino acids: CASSGWASGRGEQFF.

The chain joins TRBV5-6 to TRBJ1-2, with D possibly matching TRBD1 (6 bases). CDR1 and CDR2 (germline): SGHDT, YYEEEE. V lost 4 bases and J 2 bases, leaving 12 bases between the germline ends. The CDR3 loop spans 14 amino acids. CDR3 sequence reads: CASSPAGVNYGYTF. CDR3 nucleotides: TGTGCCAGCAGCCCGGCAGGGGTGAACTATGGCTACACCTTC.

The gene calls are TRBV18 and TRBJ2-7; D is perhaps TRBD1 (5 bases). CDR1 is KGHSH, CDR2 LQKENI, per germline. Trimming took off 0 bases at V and 5 bases at J, with 17 bases between the two ends. This CDR3 spans 16 amino acids. This CDR3 reads CASSPPARQGGNEQYF. The CDR3 DNA sequence: TGTGCCAGCTCACCACCGGCGCGGCAGGGCGGCAACGAGCAGTACTTC.

This chain joins TRBV5-4 and TRBJ1-2; tentative D call: TRBD1 (5 bases). The germline V and J ends were trimmed by 0 bases and 7 bases, with 13 bases remaining between them. This CDR3 has 14 amino acids. Germline-derived CDR1 and CDR2 are SGHNT and YYREEE (reference sequence). The CDR3 DNA follows: TGTGCCAGCAGCTTGGGGGGGGATCAGGCTGGCTACACCTTC. Its translation: CASSLGGDQAGYTF.

The chain is built from TRBV6-6 and TRBJ1-5; maybe TRBD1 (5 bases). Deletions cut 4 bases from V and 7 bases from J, with 14 bases between. This CDR3 has 14 residues. Per germline, CDR1 MNHNY and CDR2 SVGAGI (reference sequence). As DNA, the CDR3 is TGTGCCAGCAGTTTTAGCGGGGGAAGGCAGCCCCAGCATTTT. Residues: CASSFSGGRQPQHF.

The chain is built from TRBV19 and TRBJ2-7; 8 bases line up with TRBD1. The trim removed 11 bases at V and 2 bases at J, leaving 11 bases unmatched. The CDR3 is 14 residues long. Germline V CDR1 and CDR2: LNHDA, SQIVND (reference sequence). In nucleotides, the CDR3 is TGTGCCTCTAAAGCCGGGACAGGTGCCTACGAGCAGTACTTC. Translating it yields CASKAGTGAYEQYF.

The chain uses TRBV2 and TRBJ1-1, with D maybe TRBD1 (6 bases). The CDR3 extends over 14 amino acids. With 4 bases removed from V and 1 base from J, the gap between germline ends came to 10 bases. Germline loops: CDR1 SNHLY, CDR2 FYNNEI. The CDR3 coding sequence is TGTGCCAGCAGTGTCCGGGACAAGAACACTGAAGCTTTCTTT. Translated, it gives CASSVRDKNTEAFF.

V gene TRBV28 combines with J gene TRBJ2-7; D gene uncertain. With 3 bases removed from V and 1 base from J, the gap between germline ends came to 16 bases. CDR1 and CDR2 (germline): MDHEN, SYDVKM. The CDR3 length is 16 residues. CDR3 nucleotide sequence: TGTGCCAGCAGTTTCCGAGACTCGTTCCCGTCCTACGAGCAGTACTTC. This translates into CASSFRDSFPSYEQYF.

The chain carries TRBV5-8 and TRBJ1-2; weak D call: TRBD1 (6 bases). The CDR3 contains 15 residues. Germline V gene lookup returns CDR1 SGHTS and CDR2 YDEGEE. Deletions cut 4 bases from V and 4 bases from J, with 17 bases between. The CDR3 DNA reads as TGTGCCAGCAGCGAATGGACAGAGCGCGGCTATGGCTACACCTTC. Translated: CASSEWTERGYGYTF.

This chain links TRBV7-3 with TRBJ2-7; 8 bases fit TRBD2. CDR3 length: 15 amino acids. Trimming cost V 0 bases and J 2 bases; bases outside gene matches: 3. Germline loops: CDR1 SGHTA, CDR2 FQGTGA. The CDR3 region has the DNA TGTGCCAGCAGCTTAACTGCGGGAGGTGCCTACGAGCAGTACTTC. As protein: CASSLTAGGAYEQYF.

Note on this clone: Other DNA variants within this sample encode the same CDR3. The genes are TRBV5-1 and TRBJ2-3; the D is unclear. Germline CDR1 and CDR2: SGHRS and YFSETQ. The CDR3 sequence is 14 residues long. The V and J ends lost 0 bases and 0 bases respectively, with 5 bases between them. As DNA, the CDR3 is TGCGCCAGCAGCTTGGACTCCAGCACAGATACGCAGTATTTT. Translating gives CASSLDSSTDTQYF.

This chain uses TRBV5-4 with TRBJ2-7; TRBD1 agrees at 9 bases. Germline V CDR1 and CDR2: SGHNT, YYREEE (reference sequence). The CDR3 runs 14 residues. Germline trimming cut 4 bases from V and 2 bases from J; bases unmatched to any gene: 4. CDR3 bases: TGTGCCAGCAGCCTCCGGGACAGGGCCTACGAGCAGTACTTC. This sequence encodes CASSLRDRAYEQYF.

V gene TRBV7-9 combines with J gene TRBJ1-1; TRBD1 matches at 7 bases. CDR3 length: 15 residues. The germline V gene encodes CDR1 SEHNR and CDR2 FQNEAQ (reference sequence). J was trimmed by 3 bases and V by 2 bases; bases with no gene match: 6. CDR3 residues: CASSLRQGTDTEAFF. The CDR3 nucleotides read TGTGCCAGCAGCTTAAGACAGGGTACGGACACTGAAGCTTTCTTT.

The rearrangement uses TRBV19 and TRBJ2-1; 9 positions match TRBD1. This CDR3 spans 17 amino acids. V dropped 6 bases and J dropped 9; count of bases not matched to a gene: 18. Germline V CDR1 and CDR2: LNHDA, SQIVND (reference sequence). The CDR3 region is CASSRTRDRALGSEQFF. CDR3 in DNA: TGTGCCAGTAGCCGTACCCGGGACAGGGCCCTAGGGAGTGAGCAGTTCTTC.

The V call is TRBV5-6, the J call TRBJ1-5; 11 bases are shared with TRBD1. The J segment lost 6 bases and the V segment lost 1 base, leaving 6 bases of the junction unmatched. Germline loops: CDR1 SGHDT, CDR2 YYEEEE. This CDR3 region has 16 residues. CDR3 DNA: TGTGCCAGCAGCTTGTTTGGGACAGGGGGATCTCAGCCCCAGCATTTT. Translating gives CASSLFGTGGSQPQHF.

This rearrangement joins TRBV13 to TRBJ2-2, with D tentatively TRBD2 (6 bases). CDR1 and CDR2 from the germline V gene are PRHDT and FYEKMQ (reference sequence). V was trimmed by 8 bases and J by 0 bases, leaving 16 bases between them. The CDR3 length is 16 residues. CDR3 region: CASRGGDWTNTGELFF. In DNA form, the CDR3 reads TGTGCCAGCCGGGGCGGGGACTGGACGAACACCGGGGAGCTGTTTTTT.

The chain links TRBV2 to TRBJ1-1; D is perhaps TRBD1 (6 bases). The CDR3 spans 15 residues. V lost 4 bases and J 8 bases, leaving 20 bases between the germline ends. Germline CDR1 reads SNHLY; CDR2 reads FYNNEI. This CDR3 reads CASSGDRQAISEAFF. The DNA for the CDR3 is TGTGCCAGCAGTGGAGACCGACAGGCAATTTCGGAAGCTTTCTTT.

This rearrangement joins TRBV6-6 to TRBJ2-3; no reliable D call. Germline CDR1 MNHNY, CDR2 SVGAGI (reference sequence). Deletions cut 7 bases from V and 3 bases from J, with 14 bases between. This CDR3 contains 14 residues. The CDR3 region has the DNA TGTGCCAGCAAGATCGCGAGTGGTACAGATACGCAGTATTTT. Translated: CASKIASGTDTQYF.

V and J are TRBV12-5 and TRBJ2-2; D might be TRBD2 (5 bases). The CDR3 totals 14 residues. Germline CDR1 is LGHNT and CDR2 is FRNRAP. The V gene lost 1 base and the J gene lost 8 bases, with 11 bases spanning the gap. The chain's CDR3 is CASGLEEGGGELFF. The CDR3 nucleotides are TGTGCTAGTGGTTTGGAAGAAGGAGGAGGGGAGCTGTTTTTT.

This chain connects TRBV5-5 to TRBJ1-2; TRBD1 matches 9 bases. The CDR3 totals 17 residues. V gave up 0 bases and J gave up 0 bases; unmatched junction bases: 6. Germline CDR1 SGHKS, CDR2 YYEKEE (reference sequence). The CDR3, as DNA: TGTGCCAGCAGCTTGGGGGGACAGGGTACATCTAACTATGGCTACACCTTC. This translates into CASSLGGQGTSNYGYTF.

This chain uses TRBV2 with TRBJ1-1; D may be TRBD1 (6 bases). This CDR3 has 13 residues. V was shortened by 6 bases and J by 6 bases, with 14 bases between the two germline ends. CDR1 is SNHLY, CDR2 FYNNEI, per germline. The CDR3, as DNA: TGTGCCAGCAGCGCGGGGGCCAGTGCTGAAGCTTTCTTT. Its translation: CASSAGASAEAFF.

V and J are TRBV10-3 and TRBJ2-5, with 9 nucleotides matching TRBD1. The last part of the DNA fits TRBJ2-7 better; the J call may be wrong. From germline, CDR1 is ENHRY and CDR2 SYGVKD. The CDR3 has 14 amino acids. The CDR3 bases are TGTGCCATCAGGGATACAGGGGGCCGCGACGAGCAGTACTTC. It yields the protein CAIRDTGGRDEQYF.

This sequence joins TRBV4-1 and TRBJ2-5; D possibly corresponds to TRBD2 (5 bases). The DNA end is more similar to TRBJ2-7, so the J call may be wrong. The CDR3 is made up of 16 amino acids. CDR1 is MGHRA and CDR2 is YSYEKL in the germline V gene. The CDR3 nucleotides are TGCGCCAGCAGCCAAGATCGGGATTCGAGCTCCTACGAGCAGTACTTC. Its translation is CASSQDRDSSSYEQYF.